Here is one T cell receptor (beta chain) with its context. In germline, CDR1 is LNHDA, CDR2 SQIVND (reference sequence). Unmatched junction bases numbered 1, after V lost 6 bases and J lost 1 base. CDR3 length: 14 residues. This sample is drawn from a study of blood T cell repertoires in COVID-19. Here immunoSEQ multiplex PCR was the method, and the copy in TCRdb shows in-frame clones only, minus some. The sample lists 100,000 to 120,000 clones, about 83% occurring once. The TCR originated in an older woman with acute or convalescent COVID-19. Sequencing input: peripheral blood. The chain is built from TRBV19 and TRBJ1-4; 8 nucleotides match TRBD1. In nucleotides, the CDR3 is TGTGCCAGTAGGGGGACAGGAACTAATGAAAAACTGTTTTTT. The encoded protein is CASRGTGTNEKLFF.